A selection of T cell receptor beta chains follows, all from one sample in a study of a mutant IDH1 vaccine in newly diagnosed glioma. These TCRs are of unknown antigen specificity. Using immunoSEQ multiplex PCR, the repertoire was profiled, and TCRdb retains in-frame clones only, with some absent. Of some 48,000 clones detected, 79% appear once; the ten largest clones hold 6.5% to 7.5%. The material was PBMCs, obtained from a glioma patient whose treatment included an IDH1 peptide vaccine. These receptors were collected from a man aged 35 to 55 with glioma. Both conserved end residues are part of each CDR3. Each record gives: V gene, CDR3 protein.

TRBV6-5 | CASSYSGQIPNSPLHF
TRBV6-4 | CASILGFLKLSGLFF
TRBV2 | CASGMRPLTSSNYGYTF
TRBV30 | CAWDDQETQYF
TRBV6-1 | CASSELDRGNSPLHF
TRBV10-3 | CAISEQNTEAFF
TRBV30 | CAWIVAGNTGELFF
TRBV27 | CASSDSRTGTTGAFF
TRBV14 | CASSQFRINTIYF
TRBV19 | CASSRTGENYGYTF
TRBV5-1 | CASSQGGTLGYEQYF
TRBV27 | CASRRRTGPYNSPLHF
TRBV19 | CASSEVGDREKLFF
TRBV7-8 | CASSVGGGAKNIQYF
TRBV10-3 | CAISETWLDQPQHF
TRBV7-9 | CASSLHKNWTQYF
TRBV18 | CASSSQVNEKLFF
TRBV4-1 | CASSQGWGSVADTQYF
TRBV29-1 | CSAVDRTYGYTF
TRBV2 | CASSPDRHQGEKLFF
TRBV15 | CATSREQGGIQYF
TRBV25-1 | CASGTGLGETQYF
TRBV4-1 | CASSQEGGAREGTQYF
TRBV5-6 | CASSLGRTGPNYGYTF
TRBV5-1 | CASSLVSDSADEQYF
TRBV2 | CASSEPGGHRALGSYNSPLHF
TRBV5-4 | CASSPGQTANTGELFF
TRBV18 | CASSPVVFQETQYF
TRBV9 | CASSEGVAGWNEQFF
TRBV7-7 | CASSLTGGRSYNEQFF
TRBV27 | CASSSLQGALETQYF
TRBV5-4 | CASSLDRSYYGYTF
TRBV18 | CASSPNPGDGMNTEAFF
TRBV27 | CASSPGHPYSWAFF
TRBV5-6 | CASSQTSGYQETQYF